The entry that follows covers one TCR beta chain sequence. What it binds is unknown. Other nucleotide sequences in the sample specify the same CDR3. This sample was included in a study of shared clonotypes between healthy human individuals. Across the whole study: Per-donor plates numbered three CD4 naive, three CD4 memory, two CD8 naive and one CD8 memory. Study conclusions and caveats: Memory subsets generally showed lower estimated richness than naive subsets.

Positively selected for CCR7, the CD45RO-negative cells used as naive CD8 cells excluded terminally differentiated effector memory CD45RA+ cells. Those who donated were healthy HIV-negative adults, with no recent acute infections or vaccinations reported. Samples underwent the assay at deep level. TCRdb's table, derived via immunoSEQ multiplex PCR, lists solely in-frame clones and lacks some. The data show 1.5 million to 2.5 million clones, with about 95% seen just once and 1% to 1.5% held by the top ten. CDR1 is SEHNR and CDR2 is FQNEAQ in the germline V gene (reference sequence). Trimming took off 6 bases at V and 4 bases at J, with 10 bases between the two ends. The CDR3 spans 12 residues.

This clonotype originated in a man between 18 and 35 years old in good health. The chain links TRBV7-9 to TRBJ2-7, with D possibly being TRBD1 (6 bases). The sample was naive CD8+ T cells sorted from blood. CDR3 nucleotides: TGTGCCAGCAGTCGGGACATTTACGAGCAGTACTTC. This encodes CASSRDIYEQYF.